One and the same sample provided the 21 T cell receptor beta chains below, sequenced in a study of T cell repertoires in cytomegalovirus infection. These receptors are not linked to any known antigen. Via MiXCR, TCRdb re-called the reads, giving one row per CDR3 protein. The data contain over 120,000 distinct CDR3 sequences, roughly a third of them seen just once; the ten biggest clones take up roughly 51%. The sequences come from CD8+ T cells from cultured PBMCs, collected from culture after CMV antigen stimulation. All receptors come from a human donor in good health (CMV status not recorded). Some clones in this sample may be carry-over from other donors' samples.

This clonotype was picked up one time. The J gene is TRBJ2-1, the V gene TRBV2; 7 nucleotides agree with TRBD1. V gave up 7 bases and J gave up 8 bases; unmatched junction bases: 11. The CDR3 runs 14 residues. From germline, CDR1 is SNHLY and CDR2 FYNNEI. The CDR3 loop is CASILPGRGHEQFF. CDR3 DNA: TGTGCCAGCATTCTACCGGGAAGGGGGCATGAGCAGTTCTTC.

This clonotype showed up just a few times. The chain recombines TRBV25-1 with TRBJ1-3; D is perhaps TRBD1 (5 bases). Trimming cost V 6 bases and J 2 bases, with 14 bases left between them. In germline, CDR1 is MGHDK, CDR2 SYGVNS. The CDR3 length is 15 residues. CDR3 bases: TGTGCCAGCAGCGGGGACGGTCCACCTGGAAACACCATATATTTT. It translates to CASSGDGPPGNTIYF.

This clonotype has more than one count but fewer than ten. The chain combines TRBV7-6 with TRBJ2-3, with 7 positions matching TRBD2. There are 14 residues in the CDR3. CDR1 and CDR2 (germline): SGHVS, FNYEAQ. The junction had 7 bases not matched to a gene; V was cut back by 6 bases and J by 4 bases. CDR3 in amino acids: CASSLLAFADTQYF. CDR3 nucleotide sequence: TGTGCCAGCAGTTTACTAGCGTTTGCAGATACGCAGTATTTT.

This clonotype was observed a few times. The chain links TRBV7-9 to TRBJ2-1, with 11 bases aligning to TRBD1. Germline loops: CDR1 SEHNR, CDR2 FQNEAQ (reference sequence). Unmatched junction bases numbered 7, after V lost 5 bases and J lost 7 bases. The CDR3 runs 15 residues. The CDR3 coding sequence is TGTGCCAGCAGCGGGACAGGGGGGGCGCGGAATGAGCAGTTCTTC. This translates into CASSGTGGARNEQFF.

As regards this clonotype: This sequence may be a read error, since a much larger clone differs from it by one base. This chain links TRBV6-1 with TRBJ2-1; 8 bases map to TRBD2. The germline gives CDR1 MNHNS, CDR2 SASEGT. The CDR3 consists of 16 residues. V trimming: 4 bases; J trimming: 0 bases; junction bases outside the gene matches: 5. This chain's CDR3 is CASSAGRGASYNEQFF. CDR3 coding DNA: TGTGCCAGCAGTGCCGGGCGGGGGGCCTCCTACAATGAGCAGTTCTTC.

The V gene is TRBV19, the J gene TRBJ2-7; 7 bases are shared with TRBD2. Per germline, CDR1 LNHDA and CDR2 SQIVND (reference sequence). This CDR3 is 15 amino acids long. Trimming cost V 5 bases and J 3 bases; bases outside gene matches: 10. CDR3 region: CASSLGRGTLYEQYF. CDR3 in DNA: TGTGCCAGTAGTTTAGGGCGGGGGACCCTCTACGAGCAGTACTTC.

This clonotype came up a few times. The DNA of the CDR3 is TGTGCCAGCAGCACAACCCCCTACGAGCAGTACTTC. Translated: CASSTTPYEQYF. V gene TRBV7-9 combines with J gene TRBJ2-7; no clear D gene. CDR1 and CDR2 from the germline V gene are SEHNR and FQNEAQ (reference sequence). Trimming left V 5 bases short and J 2 bases short, with 7 bases between. CDR3 length: 12 residues. The variable domain in full, with the rest retrieved from reference TRBV7-9 and TRBJ2-7, is DTGVSQNPRHKITKRGQNVTFRCDPISEHNRLYWYRQTLGQGPEFLTYFQNEAQLEKSRLLSDRFSAERPKGSFSTLEIQRTEQGDSAMYLCASSTTPYEQYFGPGTRLTVT.

CDR3 DNA sequence: TGTGCCAGCAGGACCTTTGGGGGAATGAACACTGAAGCTTTCTTT. Translated, it gives CASRTFGGMNTEAFF. J is TRBJ1-1 and V is TRBV28; weak D call: TRBD1 (5 bases). V lost 6 bases and J 0 bases, leaving 14 bases between the germline ends. This CDR3 has 15 residues. Germline V gene data show CDR1 as MDHEN and CDR2 as SYDVKM. Full variable domain (missing parts from reference TRBV28 and TRBJ1-1): DVKVTQSSRYLVKRTGEKVFLECVQDMDHENMFWYRQDPGLGLRLIYFSYDVKMKEKGDIPEGYSVSREKKERFSLILESASTNQTSMYLCASRTFGGMNTEAFFGQGTRLTVV.

Judged by abundance, this clonotype is medium-sized. The chain recombines TRBV15 with TRBJ2-7, with 7 bases lining up with TRBD1. Losses at the gene ends were 0 bases for V and 4 bases for J; bases not matched to a gene: 6. This CDR3 is 15 amino acids long. Per the germline V gene, CDR1 is LNHNV and CDR2 is YYDKDF (reference sequence). Here the CDR3 reads CATSREEGQTYEQYF. The CDR3 DNA is TGTGCCACCAGCAGAGAAGAGGGACAGACGTACGAGCAGTACTTC.

A word on this clonotype: The junction differs from germline at one of its ends, possibly a read error. The genes are TRBV27 and TRBJ1-5, with D hard to call. Germline lookup yields CDR1 MNHEY and CDR2 SMNVEV (reference sequence). The CDR3 has 16 residues. The CDR3 bases are TGTGCTAGCAGTTTACAGATCCCCCTCGACAATCAGCCCCAGCATTTT. This sequence encodes CASSLQIPLDNQPQHF.

This clonotype showed up many times. V usage is TRBV12-3 or TRBV12-4 and J usage is TRBJ1-1, with 10 bases lining up with TRBD1. V shed 6 bases, J shed 5 bases, and the junction held 6 bases outside the gene matches. The CDR3 is 14 amino acids. CDR3 nucleotide sequence: TGTGCCAGCAGCCCTGGACAGGGGGGGACTGAAGCTTTCTTT. The encoded protein is CASSPGQGGTEAFF.

The J gene is TRBJ2-7, the V gene TRBV2, with a tentative D call TRBD2 (6 bases). Trimming pared 8 bases from V and 3 bases from J, leaving 8 bases between. Germline CDR1 reads SNHLY; CDR2 reads FYNNEI. The CDR3 consists of 11 residues. Here the CDR3 DNA reads TGTGCCAGCGCGGGACTCTACGAGCAGTACTTC. Translating gives CASAGLYEQYF.

The CDR3 DNA follows: TGTGCCAGCAGTTCCCCTAACTTATACAATGAGCAGTTCTTC. It codes for CASSSPNLYNEQFF. This rearrangement joins TRBV28 to TRBJ2-1; D unclear. Germline assignment: CDR1 MDHEN and CDR2 SYDVKM. V was pared by 4 bases and J by 4 bases, with 11 bases between. The CDR3 runs to 14 residues.

This clonotype showed up just a few times. The rearrangement joins TRBV7-9 to TRBJ2-1; D is undetermined. Germline loops: CDR1 SEHNR, CDR2 FQNEAQ (reference sequence). There are 13 residues in the CDR3. V lost 1 base and J 9 bases, leaving 10 bases between the germline ends. Written as DNA, the CDR3 is TGTGCCAGCAGCTTAGGGGTCTTGGGTGAGCAGTTCTTC. Amino acid sequence: CASSLGVLGEQFF.

This clonotype came up a few times. J is TRBJ2-1 and V is TRBV27; D is undetermined. The CDR3 totals 14 residues. Between the trimmed V and J ends, which lost 6 bases and 2 bases, there was a span of 11 bases. Per the germline V gene, CDR1 is MNHEY and CDR2 is SMNVEV (reference sequence). CDR3 sequence reads: CASSGHYPYNEQFF. CDR3 nucleotides: TGTGCCAGCAGCGGGCATTACCCCTACAATGAGCAGTTCTTC.

Here the CDR3 DNA reads TGCAGTGCCCCCGACCTAGACTCCTACAATGAGCAGTTCTTC. It encodes CSAPDLDSYNEQFF. This sequence joins TRBV20-1 and TRBJ2-1, with D uncertain. V shed 6 bases and J shed 0 bases, with 12 bases lying between them. There are 14 residues in the CDR3. Germline assignment: CDR1 DFQATT and CDR2 SNEGSKA (reference sequence).

This clonotype was picked up a small number of times. This chain links TRBV5-6 with TRBJ2-2; D is perhaps TRBD2 (6 bases). The CDR3 is 12 amino acids. V was cut by 2 bases and J by 10 bases, with 9 bases left in between. Per the germline V gene, CDR1 is SGHDT and CDR2 is YYEEEE. CDR3 loop: CASSFWGEELFF. The CDR3 region has the DNA TGTGCCAGCAGCTTTTGGGGGGAGGAGCTGTTTTTT.

V usage is TRBV7-4 and J usage is TRBJ1-1, with unresolved D. The CDR3 contains 13 residues. V lost 5 bases and J lost 4, with 11 bases in between. CDR1 and CDR2 from the germline V gene are SGHVT and SQSDAQ. CDR3 sequence reads: CASSDPSPTEAFF. In nucleotides, the CDR3 is TGTGCCAGCAGCGACCCATCACCCACTGAAGCTTTCTTT.

This clonotype was observed a handful of times. The J gene is TRBJ2-7, the V gene TRBV6-1; D not resolved. This CDR3 contains 14 residues. The germline CDR1 and CDR2 sequences are MNHNS and SASEGT. V gave up 7 bases and J gave up 0 bases, with 13 bases separating them. CDR3 protein: CASTLGVLSYEQYF. The CDR3, as DNA: TGTGCCAGCACTCTTGGGGTCCTCTCCTACGAGCAGTACTTC.

This clonotype was counted only a few times. The chain employs TRBV12-3 or TRBV12-4 and TRBJ1-2; possibly TRBD1 for D (5 bases). Trimming left V 6 bases short and J 8 bases short, with 19 bases between. The CDR3 contains 14 residues. The CDR3 bases are TGTGCCAGCAGCAACGGGACTCTCTTTCCCGGCTACACCTTC. The encoded protein is CASSNGTLFPGYTF.

This clonotype came up many times. This chain links TRBV7-8 with TRBJ2-1; the match to TRBD1 covers 7 bases. CDR1 is SGHVS, CDR2 FQNEAQ, per germline. The CDR3 is 17 amino acids. V was clipped by 1 base and J by 0 bases; unmatched bases: 6. The CDR3 DNA reads TGTGCCAGCAGCTTAGTGAAGGGGGCAAGCTCCTACAATGAGCAGTTCTTC. This gives the protein CASSLVKGASSYNEQFF. Variable domain in full (rest from reference TRBV7-8 and TRBJ2-1): GAGVSQSPRYKVAKRGQDVALRCDPISGHVSLFWYQQALGQGPEFLTYFQNEAQLDKSGLPSDRFFAERPEGSVSTLKIQRTQQEDSAVYLCASSLVKGASSYNEQFFGPGTRLTVL.